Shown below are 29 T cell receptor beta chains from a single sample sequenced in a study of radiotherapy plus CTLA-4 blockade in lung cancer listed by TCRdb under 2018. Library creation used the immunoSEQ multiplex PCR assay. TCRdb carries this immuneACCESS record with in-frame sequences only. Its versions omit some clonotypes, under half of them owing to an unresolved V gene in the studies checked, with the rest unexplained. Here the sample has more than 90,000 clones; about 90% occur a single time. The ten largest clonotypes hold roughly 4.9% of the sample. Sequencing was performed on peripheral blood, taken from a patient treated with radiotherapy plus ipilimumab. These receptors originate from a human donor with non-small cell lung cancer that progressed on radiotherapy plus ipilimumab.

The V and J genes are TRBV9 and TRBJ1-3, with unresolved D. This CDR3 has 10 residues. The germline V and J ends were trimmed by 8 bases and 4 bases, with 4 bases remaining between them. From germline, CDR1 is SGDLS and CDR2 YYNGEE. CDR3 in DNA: TGTGCCAGTGGGGGAAACACCATATATTTT. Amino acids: CASGGNTIYF.

CDR3 residues: CASSLEGTGNSPLHF. CDR3 bases: TGTGCCAGCAGCTTAGAAGGGACAGGGAATTCACCCCTCCACTTT. The gene calls are TRBV11-3 and TRBJ1-6; 9 nucleotides match TRBD1. V dropped 0 bases and J dropped 7; count of bases not matched to a gene: 1. Germline V lookup: CDR1 SGHNT, CDR2 YENEEA. This CDR3 has 15 residues.

This chain's CDR3 is CASSQGDSLHQETQYF. In DNA, the CDR3 is TGCGCCAGCAGTCAGGGGGACAGTCTTCACCAAGAGACCCAGTACTTC. The rearrangement uses TRBV23-1 and TRBJ2-5, with TRBD1 matching 7 bases. TRBV23-1 is an ORF, and what it does is uncertain. V shed 3 bases and J 0 bases; nucleotides not matched to a gene: 7. This CDR3 has 16 residues.

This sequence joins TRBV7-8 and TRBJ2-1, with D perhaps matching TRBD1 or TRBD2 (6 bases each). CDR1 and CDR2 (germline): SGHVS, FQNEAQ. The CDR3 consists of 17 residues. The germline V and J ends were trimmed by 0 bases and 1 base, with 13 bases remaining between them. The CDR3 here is CASSLASPGASYNEQFF. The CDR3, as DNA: TGTGCCAGCAGCTTAGCGTCCCCGGGGGCGTCCTACAATGAGCAGTTCTTC.

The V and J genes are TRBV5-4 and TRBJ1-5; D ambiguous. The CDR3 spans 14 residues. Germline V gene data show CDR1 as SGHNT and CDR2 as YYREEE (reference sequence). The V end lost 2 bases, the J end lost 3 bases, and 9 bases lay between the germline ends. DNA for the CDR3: TGTGCCAGCAGCTTACCGGGGTACAATCAGCCCCAGCATTTT. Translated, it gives CASSLPGYNQPQHF.

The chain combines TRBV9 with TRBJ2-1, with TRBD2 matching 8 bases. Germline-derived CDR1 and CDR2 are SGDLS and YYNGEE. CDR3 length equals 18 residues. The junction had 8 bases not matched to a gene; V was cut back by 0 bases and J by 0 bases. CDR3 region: CASSVGLAGPFSYNEQFF. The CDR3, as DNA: TGTGCCAGCAGCGTAGGCCTAGCGGGCCCATTCTCCTACAATGAGCAGTTCTTC.

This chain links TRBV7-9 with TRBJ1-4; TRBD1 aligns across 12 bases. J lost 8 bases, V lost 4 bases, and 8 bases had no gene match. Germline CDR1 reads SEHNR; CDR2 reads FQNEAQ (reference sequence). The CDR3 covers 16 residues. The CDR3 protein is CASSSRGQGAREKLFF. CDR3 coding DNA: TGTGCCAGCAGCTCTCGGGGACAGGGGGCGAGGGAAAAACTGTTTTTT.

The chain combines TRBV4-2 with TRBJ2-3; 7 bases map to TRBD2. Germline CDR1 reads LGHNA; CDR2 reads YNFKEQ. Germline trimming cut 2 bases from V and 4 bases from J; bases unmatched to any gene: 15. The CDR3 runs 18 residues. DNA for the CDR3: TGTGCCAGCAGCCAATTGCCCAGAGTGGGAGGGACTTCAGATACGCAGTATTTT. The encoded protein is CASSQLPRVGGTSDTQYF.

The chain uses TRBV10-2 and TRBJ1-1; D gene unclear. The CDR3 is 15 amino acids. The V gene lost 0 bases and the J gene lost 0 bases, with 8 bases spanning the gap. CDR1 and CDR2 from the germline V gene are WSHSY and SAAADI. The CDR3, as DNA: TGCGCCAGCAGTGAGTCGACTGCCATGAACACTGAAGCTTTCTTT. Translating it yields CASSESTAMNTEAFF.

The CDR3 sequence: CASSPGTSALYEQYF. The CDR3 nucleotides are TGTGCCAGCAGCCCAGGGACTAGCGCGCTCTACGAGCAGTACTTC. The gene calls are TRBV11-2 and TRBJ2-7, with 10 bases that match TRBD2. Germline lookup yields CDR1 SGHAT and CDR2 FQNNGV. The CDR3 contains 15 residues. V trimming: 5 bases; J trimming: 3 bases; junction bases outside the gene matches: 7.

CDR3 DNA: TGTGCCAGCAGTATGGGACAGGGGCTAGGAGTTGGCTACACCTTC. It specifies CASSMGQGLGVGYTF. V and J are TRBV2 and TRBJ1-2; 10 bases are shared with TRBD1. Unmatched junction bases numbered 10, after V lost 5 bases and J lost 7 bases. The length of the CDR3 is 15 residues. Germline CDR1 reads SNHLY; CDR2 reads FYNNEI.

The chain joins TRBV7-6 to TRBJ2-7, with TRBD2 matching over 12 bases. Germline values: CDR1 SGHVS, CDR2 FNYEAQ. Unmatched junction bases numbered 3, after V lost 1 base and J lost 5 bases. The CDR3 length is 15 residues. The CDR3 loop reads CASSLGPSGRDEQYF. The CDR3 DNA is TGTGCCAGCAGCTTAGGCCCTAGCGGGAGGGACGAGCAGTACTTC.

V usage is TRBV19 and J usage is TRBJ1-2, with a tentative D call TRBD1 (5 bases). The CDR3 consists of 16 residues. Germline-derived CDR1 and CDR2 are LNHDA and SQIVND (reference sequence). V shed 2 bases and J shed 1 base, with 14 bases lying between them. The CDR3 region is CASSIPLEGSNYGYTF. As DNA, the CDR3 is TGTGCCAGTAGTATACCGCTAGAGGGGAGTAACTATGGCTACACCTTC.

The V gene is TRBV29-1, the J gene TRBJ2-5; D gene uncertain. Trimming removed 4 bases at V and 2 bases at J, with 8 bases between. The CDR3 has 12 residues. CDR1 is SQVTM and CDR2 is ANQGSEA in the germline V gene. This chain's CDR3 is CSVAVGQETQYF. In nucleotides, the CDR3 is TGCAGCGTTGCTGTGGGTCAAGAGACCCAGTACTTC.

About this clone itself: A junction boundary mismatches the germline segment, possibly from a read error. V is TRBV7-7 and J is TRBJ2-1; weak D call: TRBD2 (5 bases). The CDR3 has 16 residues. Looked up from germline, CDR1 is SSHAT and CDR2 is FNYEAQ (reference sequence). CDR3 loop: CASSLAFPSGLNEQFF. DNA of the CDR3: TGTGCTAGCAGCTTAGCGTTCCCCTCAGGCCTCAATGAGCAGTTCTTC.

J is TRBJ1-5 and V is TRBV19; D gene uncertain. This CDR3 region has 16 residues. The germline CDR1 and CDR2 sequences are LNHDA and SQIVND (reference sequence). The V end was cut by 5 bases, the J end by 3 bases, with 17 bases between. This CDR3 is CASSLMKASSNQPQHF. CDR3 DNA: TGTGCCAGTAGTCTCATGAAGGCGAGCTCCAATCAGCCCCAGCATTTT.

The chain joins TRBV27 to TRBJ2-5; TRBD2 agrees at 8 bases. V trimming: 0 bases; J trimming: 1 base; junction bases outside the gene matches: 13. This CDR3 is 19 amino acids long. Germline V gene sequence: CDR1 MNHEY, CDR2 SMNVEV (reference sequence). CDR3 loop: CASSLSIAGTRGGQETQYF. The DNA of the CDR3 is TGTGCCAGCAGTTTATCGATCGCGGGGACTAGAGGGGGCCAAGAGACCCAGTACTTC.

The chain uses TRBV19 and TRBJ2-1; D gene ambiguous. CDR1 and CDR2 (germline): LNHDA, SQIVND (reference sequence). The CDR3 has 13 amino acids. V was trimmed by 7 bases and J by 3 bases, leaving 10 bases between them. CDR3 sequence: CASTPDGYNEQFF. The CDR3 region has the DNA TGTGCCAGTACCCCGGACGGCTACAATGAGCAGTTCTTC.

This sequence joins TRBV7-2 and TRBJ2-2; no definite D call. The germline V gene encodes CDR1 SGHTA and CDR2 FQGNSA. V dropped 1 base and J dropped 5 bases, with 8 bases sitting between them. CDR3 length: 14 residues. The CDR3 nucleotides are TGTGCCAGCAGCTTAGAGTCCTCTACCGGGGAGCTGTTTTTT. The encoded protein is CASSLESSTGELFF.

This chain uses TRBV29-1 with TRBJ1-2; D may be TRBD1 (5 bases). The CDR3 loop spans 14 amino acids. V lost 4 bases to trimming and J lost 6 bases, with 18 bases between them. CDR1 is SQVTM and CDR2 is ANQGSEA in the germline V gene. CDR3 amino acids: CSVGERVGGDGYTF. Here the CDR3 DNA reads TGCAGCGTTGGCGAAAGGGTCGGGGGGGATGGCTACACCTTC.

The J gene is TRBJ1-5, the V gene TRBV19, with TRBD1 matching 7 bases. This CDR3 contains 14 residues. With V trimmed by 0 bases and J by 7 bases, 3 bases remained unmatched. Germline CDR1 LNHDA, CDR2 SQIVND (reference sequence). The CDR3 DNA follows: TGTGCCAGTAGTATAGACTGGACAGGCCAGCCCCAGCATTTT. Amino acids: CASSIDWTGQPQHF.

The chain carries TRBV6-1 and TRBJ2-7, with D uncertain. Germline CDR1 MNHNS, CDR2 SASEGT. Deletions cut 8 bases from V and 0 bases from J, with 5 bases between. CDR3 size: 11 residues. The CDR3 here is CASSDSYEQYF. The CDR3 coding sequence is TGTGCCAGCTCTGACTCCTACGAGCAGTACTTC.

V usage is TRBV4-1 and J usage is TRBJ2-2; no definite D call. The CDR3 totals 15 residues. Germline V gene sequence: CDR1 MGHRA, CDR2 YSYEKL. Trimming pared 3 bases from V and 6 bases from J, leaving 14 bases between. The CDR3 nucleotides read TGCGCCAGCAGCCACTCCCGTACATCGGCCGGGGAGCTGTTTTTT. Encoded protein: CASSHSRTSAGELFF.

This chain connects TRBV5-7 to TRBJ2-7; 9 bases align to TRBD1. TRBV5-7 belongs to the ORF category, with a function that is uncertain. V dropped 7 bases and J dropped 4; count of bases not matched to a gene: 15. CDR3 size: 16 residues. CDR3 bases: TGTGCCAGCGGCCCCACAGGGGGCCCGTGGAGTTACGAGCAGTACTTC. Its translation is CASGPTGGPWSYEQYF.

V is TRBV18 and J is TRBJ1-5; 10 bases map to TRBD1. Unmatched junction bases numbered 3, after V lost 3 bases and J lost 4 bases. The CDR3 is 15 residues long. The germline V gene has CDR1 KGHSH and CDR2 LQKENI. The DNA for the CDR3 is TGTGCCAGCTCACCGGGACAGGGGAAGAATCAGCCCCAGCATTTT. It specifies CASSPGQGKNQPQHF.

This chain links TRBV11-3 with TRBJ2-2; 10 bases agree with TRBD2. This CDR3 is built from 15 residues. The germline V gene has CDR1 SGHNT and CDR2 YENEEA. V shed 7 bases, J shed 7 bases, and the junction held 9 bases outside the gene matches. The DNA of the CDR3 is TGTGCCAGCACCTATCCTAGCGGGAGCGGCGGGGAGCTGTTTTTT. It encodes CASTYPSGSGGELFF.

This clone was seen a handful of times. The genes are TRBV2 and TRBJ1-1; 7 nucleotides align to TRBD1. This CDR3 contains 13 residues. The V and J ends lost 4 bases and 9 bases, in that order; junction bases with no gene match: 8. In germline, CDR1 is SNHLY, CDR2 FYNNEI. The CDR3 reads CASSGRQGLQAFF. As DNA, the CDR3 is TGTGCCAGCAGTGGGAGACAGGGACTCCAAGCTTTCTTT. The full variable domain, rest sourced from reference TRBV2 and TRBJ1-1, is EPEVTQTPSHQVTQMGQEVILRCVPISNHLYFYWYRQILGQKVEFLVSFYNNEISEKSEIFDDQFSVERPDGSNFTLKIRSTKLEDSAMYFCASSGRQGLQAFFGQGTRLTVV.

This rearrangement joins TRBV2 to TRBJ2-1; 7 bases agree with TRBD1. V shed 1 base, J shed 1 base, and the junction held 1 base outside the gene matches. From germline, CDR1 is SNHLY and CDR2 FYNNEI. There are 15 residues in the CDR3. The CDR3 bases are TGTGCCAGCAGTGAAGGGACAGGATCCTACAATGAGCAGTTCTTC. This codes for CASSEGTGSYNEQFF.

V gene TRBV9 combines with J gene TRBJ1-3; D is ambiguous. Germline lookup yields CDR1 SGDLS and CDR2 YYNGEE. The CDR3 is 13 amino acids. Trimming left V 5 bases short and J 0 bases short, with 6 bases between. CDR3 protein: CASSSSSGNTIYF. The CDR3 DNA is TGTGCCAGCAGTTCCAGCTCTGGAAACACCATATATTTT.